This TCR beta chain was found in a study of beta chain features in type 1 diabetes. Per germline, CDR1 LGHNA and CDR2 YSLEER. The V end lost 5 bases, the J end lost 4 bases, and 14 bases lay between the germline ends. This CDR3 is 15 amino acids long. Regarding the study as a whole: Cells expressing TCR highly could be over-represented by cDNA sequencing. Insertions at VDJ junctions were less frequent in type 1 diabetes patients. These patients also deleted more nucleotides at the same junctions. TCRB CDR3s were moderately but significantly shorter in Type 1 diabetes patients in all four CD4+ subsets.

As regards this clone: Its antigen remains unidentified.

All of the isolated RNA was reverse transcribed, so expressed TCRB transcripts were sequenced. Some clones are missing from TCRdb's copy, which holds only in-frame ones; the method was immunoSEQ multiplex PCR. The table includes 400,000 or so clones, over 10% detected once. The gene calls are TRBV4-3 and TRBJ2-2; possibly TRBD2 for D (5 bases). This sequence was found in a woman aged 18-29 years with type 1 diabetes. The material sequenced was naive CD4+ T cells from blood. The CDR3 region is CASSGLMLGTGELFF. CDR3 nucleotide sequence: TGCGCCAGCAGCGGACTCATGTTGGGCACCGGGGAGCTGTTTTTT.